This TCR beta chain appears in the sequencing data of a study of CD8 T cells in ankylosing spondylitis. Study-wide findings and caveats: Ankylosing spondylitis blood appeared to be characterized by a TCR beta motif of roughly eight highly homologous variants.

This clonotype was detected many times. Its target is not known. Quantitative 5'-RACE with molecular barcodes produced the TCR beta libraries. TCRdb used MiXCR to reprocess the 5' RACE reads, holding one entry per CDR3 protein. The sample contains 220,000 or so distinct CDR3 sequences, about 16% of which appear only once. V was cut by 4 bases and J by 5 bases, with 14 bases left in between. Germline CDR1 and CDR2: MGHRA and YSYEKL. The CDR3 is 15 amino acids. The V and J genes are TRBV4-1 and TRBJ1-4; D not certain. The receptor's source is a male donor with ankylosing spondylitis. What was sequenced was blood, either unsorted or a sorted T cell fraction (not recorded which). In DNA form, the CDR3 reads TGCGCCAGCAGCCCAACCTTGACGATAAATGAAAAACTGTTTTTT. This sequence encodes CASSPTLTINEKLFF.